This T cell receptor (beta chain) stems from a study of tumor and adjacent non-tumor tissue in lung cancer. A modified ARM-PCR protocol with three rounds of nested PCR amplified TCRbeta. TCRdb reprocessed the multiplex PCR reads with MiXCR, giving one entry per CDR3 protein. The sample consists of tens of thousands of distinct CDR3 sequences, 65% to 85% of them appearing once. In the case of this clonotype: This may be a read error: a much more frequent sequence differs by one nucleotide.

This sample's RNA came from whole unsorted tissue. Distant lung tissue was collected more than 3 cm away from the tumor edge. CDR3 size: 15 residues. Germline loops: CDR1 MNHEY, CDR2 SVGEGT. The V call is TRBV6-2 or TRBV6-3, the J call TRBJ2-1; 11 nucleotides line up with TRBD2. This clonotype was obtained from a man between 60 and 75 years old with non-small cell lung cancer. Input material: distant non-tumor lung tissue. The CDR3 nucleotides read TGTCCCAGCAGTTCCGGGACTAGCGGCAGCAATGAGCAGTTCTTC. Its protein is CPSSSGTSGSNEQFF.